The clone carrying this T cell receptor (beta chain) has only one observation. The CDR3 length is 15 residues. V lost 4 bases, J lost 3 bases, and 13 bases lay in between. The data derive from a study of T cell repertoires in cytomegalovirus infection. TCRdb analysed the reads with MiXCR anew, one entry per CDR3 protein. This sample yields about 740,000 distinct CDR3 sequences, of which 35% are seen a single time; 2.5% to 3.5% belongs to the top ten. The sequence derives from a human donor in good health (CMV status not recorded). Some clones in this sample may be carry-over from other donors' samples. The V call is TRBV12-3 or TRBV12-4, the J call TRBJ2-1, with D unclear. The specimen was PBMCs. In DNA form, the CDR3 reads TGTGCCAGCAGTTCACACTTCGGTTACTACAATGAGCAGTTCTTC. The encoded protein is CASSSHFGYYNEQFF.